The present entry profiles one T cell receptor beta chain with its context. Its cognate antigen is unknown. Repertoires were generated with immunoSEQ multiplex PCR, while TCRdb's copy carries only in-frame clones and drops some. There are roughly 84,000 clones in the sample; 70% to 90% occur only once, and around 7% lies in the top ten. The data were obtained in a study of identifying expanded T cells in peripheral blood. Study conclusions and caveats: About 1.2 clones differed between technical replicates, versus around 15 and 19 over time.

During the collection period, no donor immune events like infections were recorded. The sequencing input was blood. This TCR came from a person between 18 and 70 years old in good health.

CDR3 sequence reads: CASSPEGGAVETQYF. DNA for the CDR3: TGCGCCAGCAGCCCTGAAGGGGGGGCCGTTGAGACCCAGTACTTC. The gene calls are TRBV5-1 and TRBJ2-5; D is perhaps TRBD2 (7 bases). This CDR3 has 15 residues. The germline V gene has CDR1 SGHRS and CDR2 YFSETQ. The V end lost 4 bases, the J end lost 5 bases, and 18 bases lay between the germline ends.